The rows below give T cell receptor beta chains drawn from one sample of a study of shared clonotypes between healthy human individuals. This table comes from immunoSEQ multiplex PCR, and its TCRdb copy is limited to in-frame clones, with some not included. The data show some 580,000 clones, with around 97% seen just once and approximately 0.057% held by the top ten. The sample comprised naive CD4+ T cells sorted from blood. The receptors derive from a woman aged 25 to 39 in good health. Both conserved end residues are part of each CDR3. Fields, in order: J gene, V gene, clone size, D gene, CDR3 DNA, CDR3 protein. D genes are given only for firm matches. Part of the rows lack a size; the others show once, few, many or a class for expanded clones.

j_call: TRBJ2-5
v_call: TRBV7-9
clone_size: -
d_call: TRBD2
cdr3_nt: TGTGCCAGCAGCGAGGGACTAGGGAAGGAAGAGACCCAGTACTTC
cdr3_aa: CASSEGLGKEETQYF

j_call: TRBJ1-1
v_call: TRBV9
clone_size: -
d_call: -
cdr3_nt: TGTGCCAGCAGCGTACTCCCCGAGGGCATGAACACTGAAGCTTTCTTT
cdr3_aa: CASSVLPEGMNTEAFF

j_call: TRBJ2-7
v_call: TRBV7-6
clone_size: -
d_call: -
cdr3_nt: TGTGCCAGCAGCTTAGCGACGACTTCCTACTACGAGCAGTACTTC
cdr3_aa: CASSLATTSYYEQYF

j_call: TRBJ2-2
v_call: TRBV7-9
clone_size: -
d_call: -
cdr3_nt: TGTGCCAGCAGCTTTTGGACCGGGGAGCTGTTTTTT
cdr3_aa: CASSFWTGELFF

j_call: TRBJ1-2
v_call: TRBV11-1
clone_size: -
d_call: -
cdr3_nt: TGTGCCAGCAGGGAAGTAGGCTACACCTTC
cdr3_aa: CASREVGYTF

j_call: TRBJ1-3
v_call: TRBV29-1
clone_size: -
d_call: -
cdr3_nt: TGCAGCGTCGTCCAGGGATCGGGAAACACCATATATTTT
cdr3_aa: CSVVQGSGNTIYF

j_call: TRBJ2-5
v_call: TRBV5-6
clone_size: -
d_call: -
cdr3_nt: TGTGCCAGCAGCTTCCGGGAGACCCAGTACTTC
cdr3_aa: CASSFRETQYF

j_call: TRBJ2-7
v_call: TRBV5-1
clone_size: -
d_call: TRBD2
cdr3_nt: TGCGCCAGCAGCCCCAGGACTAGCGCCAGCTCCTACGAGCAGTACTTC
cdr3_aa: CASSPRTSASSYEQYF

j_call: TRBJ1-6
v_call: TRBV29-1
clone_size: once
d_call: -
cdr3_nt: TGCAGCGTCGAGGGCGAGATTTCACCCCTCCACTTT
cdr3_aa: CSVEGEISPLHF

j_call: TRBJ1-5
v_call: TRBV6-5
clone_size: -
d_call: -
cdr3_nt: TGTGCCAGCAGTTACCACAGGAATAATCAGCCCCAGCATTTT
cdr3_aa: CASSYHRNNQPQHF

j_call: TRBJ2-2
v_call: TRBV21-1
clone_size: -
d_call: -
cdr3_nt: TGTGCCAGCTCGGAGGGGACAGCCGGGGAGCTGTTTTTT
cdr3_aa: CASSEGTAGELFF

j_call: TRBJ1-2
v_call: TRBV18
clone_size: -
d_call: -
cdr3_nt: TGTGCCAGCTCACCACCGCAGGGAACCTATGGCTACACCTTC
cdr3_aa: CASSPPQGTYGYTF

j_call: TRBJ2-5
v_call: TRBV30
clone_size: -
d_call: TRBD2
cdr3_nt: TGTGCCTGGAGTGTATTTGGTAGCGGGATCGAAGAGACCCAGTACTTC
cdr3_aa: CAWSVFGSGIEETQYF

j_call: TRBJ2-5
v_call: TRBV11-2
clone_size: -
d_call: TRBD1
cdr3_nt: TGTGCCAGCAGCTTAGAGGGGACAGGGCTGTACCAAGAGACCCAGTACTTC
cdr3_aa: CASSLEGTGLYQETQYF

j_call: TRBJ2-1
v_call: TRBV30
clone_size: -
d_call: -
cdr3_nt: TGTGCCTGGAGTTCCCTACTGGCGGGGTCCTACAATGAGCAGTTCTTC
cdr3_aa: CAWSSLLAGSYNEQFF

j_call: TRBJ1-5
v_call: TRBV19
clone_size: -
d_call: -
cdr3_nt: TGTGCCAGTAGTATCTGGCCACCAAGTGGGAATCAGCCCCAGCATTTT
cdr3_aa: CASSIWPPSGNQPQHF

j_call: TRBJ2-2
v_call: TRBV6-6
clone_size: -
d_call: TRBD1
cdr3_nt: TGTGCCAGCAGCTTCGGGACAGGGAGTACCGGGGAGCTGTTTTTT
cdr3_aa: CASSFGTGSTGELFF

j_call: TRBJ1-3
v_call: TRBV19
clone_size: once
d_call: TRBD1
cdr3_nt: TGTGCCAGTGAGGACAGGGTAGGAAACACCATATATTTT
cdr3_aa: CASEDRVGNTIYF

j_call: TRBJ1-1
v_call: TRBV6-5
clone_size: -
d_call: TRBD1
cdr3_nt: TGTGCCAGCAGTTACCGGACAGGTCGGAACACTGAAGCTTTCTTT
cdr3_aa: CASSYRTGRNTEAFF

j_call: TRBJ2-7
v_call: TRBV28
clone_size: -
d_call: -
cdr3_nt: TGTGCCAGCAGTTTCGAACTAGCCTCATTCGAGCAGTACTTC
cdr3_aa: CASSFELASFEQYF

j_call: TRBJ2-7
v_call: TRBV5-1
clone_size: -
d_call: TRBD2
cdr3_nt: TGCGCCAGCAGCTTAGGACTAGCGGGAGTCTACGAGCAGTACTTC
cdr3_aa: CASSLGLAGVYEQYF

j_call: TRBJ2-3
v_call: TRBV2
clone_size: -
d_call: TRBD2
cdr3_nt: TGTGCCAGCAGTTTAGGACTAGCGGGGACAGATACGCAGTATTTT
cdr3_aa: CASSLGLAGTDTQYF

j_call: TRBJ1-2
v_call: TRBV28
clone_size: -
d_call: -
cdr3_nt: TGTGCCAGCAGTTTAAAGGACGGCTACACCTTC
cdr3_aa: CASSLKDGYTF

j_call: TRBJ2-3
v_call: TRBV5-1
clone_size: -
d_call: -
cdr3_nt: TGCGCCAGCAGCCCCAGGGGACTCAAACGGGGGAGCACAGATACGCAGTATTTT
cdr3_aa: CASSPRGLKRGSTDTQYF

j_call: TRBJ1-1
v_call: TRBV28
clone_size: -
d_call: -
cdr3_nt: TGTGCCAGCAGTTACTCGACCAACACTGAAGCTTTCTTT
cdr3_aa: CASSYSTNTEAFF

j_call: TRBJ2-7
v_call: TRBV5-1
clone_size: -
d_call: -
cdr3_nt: TGCGCCAGCAGCGCGGACCTGTTAAATTACGAGCAGTACTTC
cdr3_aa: CASSADLLNYEQYF

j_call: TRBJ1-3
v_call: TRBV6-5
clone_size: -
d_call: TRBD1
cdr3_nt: TGTGCCAGCAGTTATACAGGGGACCACTCTGGAAACACCATATATTTT
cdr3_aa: CASSYTGDHSGNTIYF

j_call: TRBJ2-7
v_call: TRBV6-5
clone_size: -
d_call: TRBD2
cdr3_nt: TGTGCCACCGTGCGGGAGAGGCGGGGGGGCAGCGAGCAGTACTTC
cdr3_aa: CATVRERRGGSEQYF

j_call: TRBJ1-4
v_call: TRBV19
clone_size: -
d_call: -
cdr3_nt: TGTGCCAGTATGCCGAGACACCTCACTGAAAAACTGTTTTTT
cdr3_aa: CASMPRHLTEKLFF

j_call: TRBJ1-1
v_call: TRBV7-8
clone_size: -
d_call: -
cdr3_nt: TGTGCCAGCAGCTTCGAACCCCTAGGACGGAAGAACACTGAAGCTTTCTTT
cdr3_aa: CASSFEPLGRKNTEAFF

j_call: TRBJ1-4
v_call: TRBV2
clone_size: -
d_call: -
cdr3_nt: TGTGCCAGCAGGATGGGGGGGGCGGCCCGTAATGAAAAACTGTTTTTT
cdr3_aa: CASRMGGAARNEKLFF

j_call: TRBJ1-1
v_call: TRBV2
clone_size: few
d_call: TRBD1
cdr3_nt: TGTGCCAGCAGCCCACGGACAGGGGGCACTGAAGCTTTCTTT
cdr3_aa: CASSPRTGGTEAFF

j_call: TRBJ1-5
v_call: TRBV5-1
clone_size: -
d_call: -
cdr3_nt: TGCGCCAGCAGCCCTTCTAGTAGCAATCAGCCCCAGCATTTT
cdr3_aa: CASSPSSSNQPQHF

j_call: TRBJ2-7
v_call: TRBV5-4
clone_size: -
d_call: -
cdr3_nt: TGTGCCAGCAGCTCCGGGGTAGCGAAGGAGTACTTC
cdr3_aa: CASSSGVAKEYF

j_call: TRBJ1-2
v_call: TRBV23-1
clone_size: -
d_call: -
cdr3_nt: TGCGCCAGCAGTCAATCCCCCCGGCTGGGCTATGGCTACACCTTC
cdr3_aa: CASSQSPRLGYGYTF

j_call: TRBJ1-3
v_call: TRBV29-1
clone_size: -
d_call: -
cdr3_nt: TGCAGCGTTGAATTAGGCTCGGGGGGAAACACCATATATTTT
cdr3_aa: CSVELGSGGNTIYF

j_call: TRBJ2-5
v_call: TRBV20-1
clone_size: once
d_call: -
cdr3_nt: TGCAGTGCCATGGTTACCTTGACCCAGTACTTC
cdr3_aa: CSAMVTLTQYF

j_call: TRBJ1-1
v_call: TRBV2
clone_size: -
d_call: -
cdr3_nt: TGTGCCAGCAGGGCGCGGGACACTGAAGCTTTCTTT
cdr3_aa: CASRARDTEAFF

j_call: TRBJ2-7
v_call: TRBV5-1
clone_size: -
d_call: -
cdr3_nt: TGCGCCAGCAGCTTGACATTGCGGGGAAGCTCCTACGAGCAGTACTTC
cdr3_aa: CASSLTLRGSSYEQYF

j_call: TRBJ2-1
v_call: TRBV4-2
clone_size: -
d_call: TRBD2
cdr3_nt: TGTGCCAGCAGCCAATTAAGTATTCTAGCGGGAGGGAACAATGAGCAGTTCTTC
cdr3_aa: CASSQLSILAGGNNEQFF

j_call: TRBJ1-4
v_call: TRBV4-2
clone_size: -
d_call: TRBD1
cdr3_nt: TGTGCCAGCAGCCAATCAGGGGGGCCTAATGAAAAACTGTTTTTT
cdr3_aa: CASSQSGGPNEKLFF

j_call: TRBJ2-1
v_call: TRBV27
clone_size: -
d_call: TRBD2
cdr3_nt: TGTGCCAGCAGTTCCCGGGGGGTAAGCTCCTACAATGAGCAGTTCTTC
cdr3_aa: CASSSRGVSSYNEQFF

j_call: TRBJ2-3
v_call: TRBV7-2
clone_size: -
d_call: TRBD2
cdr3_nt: TGTGCCAGCAGCTCGGAAAGTAGGCTAGCGGTTCCAGATACGCAGTATTTT
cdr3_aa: CASSSESRLAVPDTQYF

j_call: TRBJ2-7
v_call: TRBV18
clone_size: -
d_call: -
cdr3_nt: TGTGCCAGCTCACCACCGATAGAGACCTACGAGCAGTACTTC
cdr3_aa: CASSPPIETYEQYF

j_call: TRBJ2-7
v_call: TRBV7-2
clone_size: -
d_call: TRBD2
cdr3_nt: TGTGCCAGCAGGGGGGGGACTAGCGGAACCTACGAGCAGTACTTC
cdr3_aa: CASRGGTSGTYEQYF

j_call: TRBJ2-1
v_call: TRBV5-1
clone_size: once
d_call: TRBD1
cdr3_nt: TGCGCCAGCAACAGACAGGGATCGGGCGATGAGCAGTTCTTC
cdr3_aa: CASNRQGSGDEQFF

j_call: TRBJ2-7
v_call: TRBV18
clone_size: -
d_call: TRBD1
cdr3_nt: TGTGCCAGCTCACCATACGACAGGGACTACGAGCAGTACTTC
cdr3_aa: CASSPYDRDYEQYF

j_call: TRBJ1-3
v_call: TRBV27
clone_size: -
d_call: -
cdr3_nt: TGTGCCAGCAGTCCGGGACCGGGACGGAGCTCTGGAAACACCATATATTTT
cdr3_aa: CASSPGPGRSSGNTIYF

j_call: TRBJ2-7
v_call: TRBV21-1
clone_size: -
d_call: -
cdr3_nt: TGTGCCAGCAGCCCGCGAGGAGGACTAGCGGGATTAGTTTGCTACGAGCAGTACTTC
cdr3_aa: CASSPRGGLAGLVCYEQYF

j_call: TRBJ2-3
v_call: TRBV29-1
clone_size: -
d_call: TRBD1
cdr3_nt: TGCAGCGTTGGAGAGCAACAGGGGGTTCTCACAGATACGCAGTATTTT
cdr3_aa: CSVGEQQGVLTDTQYF

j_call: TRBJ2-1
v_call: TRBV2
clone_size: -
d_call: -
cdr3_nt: TGTGCCAGCGTAGTCCGGAGCTCCTACAATGAGCAGTTCTTC
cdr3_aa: CASVVRSSYNEQFF

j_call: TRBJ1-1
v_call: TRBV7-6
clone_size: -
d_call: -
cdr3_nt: TGTGCCAGCAGCTTAAGGGACTTAAAACTGATGAACACTGAAGCTTTCTTT
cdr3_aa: CASSLRDLKLMNTEAFF

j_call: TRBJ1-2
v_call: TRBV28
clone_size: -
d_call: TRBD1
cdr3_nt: TGTGCCAGCAGCCCCGGGACAGGGGTTCCCTATGGCTACACCTTC
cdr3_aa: CASSPGTGVPYGYTF

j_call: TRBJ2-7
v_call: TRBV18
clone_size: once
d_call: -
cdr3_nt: TGTGCCAGCTCACCACCGCGAGAGGATGGCTACGAGCAGTACTTC
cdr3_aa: CASSPPREDGYEQYF

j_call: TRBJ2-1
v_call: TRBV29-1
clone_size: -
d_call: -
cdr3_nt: TGCAGCGTTGGCAGGAGCTCCTACAATGAGCAGTTCTTC
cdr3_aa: CSVGRSSYNEQFF